One and the same sample provided the 18 T cell receptor beta chains below, sequenced in a study of OX40 agonist ivuxolimab in advanced cancers. Libraries were prepared by immunoSEQ multiplex PCR; TCRdb keeps only in-frame clonotypes and omits some of them. The data hold about 33,000 clones, with about 74% observed a single time. The material sequenced was CD4+ or CD8+ T cells sorted from blood, taken in a trial of the OX40 agonist ivuxolimab. These receptors were obtained from an adult with an advanced solid tumor such as melanoma, head and neck, liver or kidney cancer.

This clone has only a few counts. The V call is TRBV5-8, the J call TRBJ1-2; 10 nucleotides agree with TRBD1. Germline values: CDR1 SGHTS, CDR2 YDEGEE. J gave up 8 bases and V 0 bases, and 4 bases lay outside the gene matches. The length of the CDR3 is 14 residues. CDR3: CASSLVGQGVGYTF. For the CDR3, the DNA is TGTGCCAGCAGCTTGGTAGGACAGGGGGTCGGCTACACCTTC.

About this clone: The same CDR3 is also encoded by other DNA sequences in this sample. The V gene is TRBV19, the J gene TRBJ1-2; TRBD1 is a possible D gene (5 bases). The V gene's germline CDR1 is LNHDA and CDR2 SQIVND (reference sequence). The CDR3 spans 13 residues. Trimming removed 3 bases from V and 7 bases from J, with 12 bases in between. CDR3 sequence: CASSITDSPGYTF. DNA of the CDR3: TGTGCCAGTAGTATCACCGACAGTCCTGGCTACACCTTC.

The genes are TRBV29-1 and TRBJ1-2; D may be TRBD1 (5 bases). This CDR3 has 13 amino acids. V lost 7 bases and J 8 bases, leaving 20 bases between the germline ends. Germline values: CDR1 SQVTM, CDR2 ANQGSEA. The CDR3 DNA reads as TGCAGCGCCACCGGGACGGGGGGTGGAGGCTACACCTTC. It specifies CSATGTGGGGYTF.

On this clone: Its ends do not fully match the called genes, so a read error is possible. Other nucleotide sequences in the sample specify the same CDR3. The chain is built from TRBV10-3 and TRBJ1-2, with D perhaps matching TRBD1 (5 bases). There are 15 residues in the CDR3. Germline V lookup: CDR1 ENHRY, CDR2 SYGVKD. Here the CDR3 reads CAISEDPGVGYGYTF. The CDR3 DNA reads TGCGCCATCAGTGAGGACCCGGGGGTTGGCTATGGCTACACCTTC.

The chain carries TRBV2 and TRBJ2-7, with 11 bases fitting TRBD2. Germline V gene data show CDR1 as SNHLY and CDR2 as FYNNEI. J lost 4 bases, V lost 7 bases, and 6 bases had no gene match. This CDR3 has 14 amino acids. The CDR3 DNA reads TGTGCCAGCATCTACGGGACTAGCGGATACGAGCAGTACTTC. Its translation: CASIYGTSGYEQYF. Full variable domain (rest looked up from reference TRBV2 and TRBJ2-7): EPEVTQTPSHQVTQMGQEVILRCVPISNHLYFYWYRQILGQKVEFLVSFYNNEISEKSEIFDDQFSVERPDGSNFTLKIRSTKLEDSAMYFCASIYGTSGYEQYFGPGTRLTVT.

A remark on this clone: One junction end disagrees with the germline gene, perhaps due to a read error. This chain joins TRBV6-1 and TRBJ2-7, with D perhaps matching TRBD1 (5 bases). The CDR3 consists of 12 residues. Germline values: CDR1 MNHNS, CDR2 SASEGT. CDR3 loop: CASSEGLQGQDF. The DNA for the CDR3 is TGTGCCAGCAGTGAAGGGCTACAAGGACAAGACTTC.

The chain links TRBV28 to TRBJ2-1; 8 bases match TRBD2. The CDR3 contains 15 residues. V was clipped by 5 bases and J by 6 bases; unmatched bases: 9. Germline-derived CDR1 and CDR2 are MDHEN and SYDVKM. The DNA for the CDR3 is TGTGCCAGCAGTGCGGCCGGGACTAGGTCCAATGAGCAGTTCTTC. Amino acid sequence: CASSAAGTRSNEQFF.

This CDR3 reads CASSQGRMNTEAFF. The CDR3 DNA reads TGTGCCAGCAGCCAGGGTCGGATGAACACTGAAGCTTTCTTT. The chain joins TRBV2 to TRBJ1-1, with a weak D call TRBD1 (5 bases). Germline values: CDR1 SNHLY, CDR2 FYNNEI. The germline V and J ends were trimmed by 6 bases and 0 bases, with 11 bases remaining between them. CDR3 size: 14 residues.

This clone appeared a few times. J is TRBJ1-2 and V is TRBV14; the D is unclear. Germline CDR1 SGHDN, CDR2 FVKESK. With 1 base removed from V and 7 bases from J, the gap between germline ends came to 7 bases. There are 12 residues in the CDR3. The DNA for the CDR3 is TGTGCCAGCAGCCAAGGGAAGGGTGGCTACACCTTC. Encoded protein: CASSQGKGGYTF.

This chain joins TRBV18 and TRBJ2-5, with a possible D match to TRBD2 (5 bases). Germline loops: CDR1 KGHSH, CDR2 LQKENI. The CDR3 spans 14 residues. With 2 bases removed from V and 1 base from J, the gap between germline ends came to 8 bases. In DNA, the CDR3 is TGTGCCAGCTCACCAGAGACTACCCAAGAGACCCAGTACTTC. Protein: CASSPETTQETQYF.

In its sample, this clone was seen a few times. The chain combines TRBV7-2 with TRBJ1-5, with D uncertain. Trimming cost V 2 bases and J 7 bases, with 6 bases left between them. The CDR3 runs 12 residues. Germline assignment: CDR1 SGHTA and CDR2 FQGNSA. CDR3 region: CASSLREQPQHF. The DNA of the CDR3 is TGTGCCAGCAGCTTAAGAGAGCAGCCCCAGCATTTT.

The V call is TRBV5-5, the J call TRBJ2-3, with D perhaps matching TRBD1 (6 bases). Germline CDR1 SGHKS, CDR2 YYEKEE (reference sequence). Deletions cut 2 bases from V and 4 bases from J, with 20 bases between. CDR3 length: 17 residues. The CDR3 region has the DNA TGTGCCAGCAGCTTTAGGGGGAAGGATGGCATCGCAGATACGCAGTATTTT. Protein sequence: CASSFRGKDGIADTQYF. The full variable domain, rest sourced from reference TRBV5-5 and TRBJ2-3, is DAGVTQSPTHLIKTRGQQVTLRCSPISGHKSVSWYQQVLGQGPQFIFQYYEKEERGRGNFPDRFSARQFPNYSSELNVNALLLGDSALYLCASSFRGKDGIADTQYFGPGTRLTVL.

V and J are TRBV11-1 and TRBJ1-6; no definite D call. The germline V and J ends were trimmed by 3 bases and 4 bases, with 10 bases remaining between them. The germline V gene encodes CDR1 SGHAT and CDR2 FQDESV (reference sequence). There are 15 residues in the CDR3. CDR3 DNA sequence: TGTGCCAGCAGCTTGGGCGCAACGTATAATTCACCCCTCCACTTT. Protein product: CASSLGATYNSPLHF.

This sequence joins TRBV2 and TRBJ2-3; D unclear. There are 14 residues in the CDR3. The germline CDR1 and CDR2 sequences are SNHLY and FYNNEI. V was pared by 3 bases and J by 0 bases, with 7 bases between. CDR3 amino acids: CASSEEPSTDTQYF. CDR3 DNA sequence: TGTGCCAGCAGTGAGGAGCCTAGCACAGATACGCAGTATTTT.

The CDR3 region is CAWSHGAVQETQYF. The CDR3 DNA reads as TGTGCCTGGAGTCATGGGGCAGTCCAAGAGACCCAGTACTTC. The chain joins TRBV30 to TRBJ2-5, with D possibly TRBD1 on 5 matching bases. CDR1 and CDR2 (germline): GTSNPN, SVGIG (reference sequence). Trimming took 2 bases from V and 1 from J, leaving 11 bases between them. The CDR3 is made up of 14 amino acids.

V usage is TRBV5-1 and J usage is TRBJ2-2, with TRBD1 as a possible D gene (5 bases). The CDR3 is made up of 13 amino acids. Germline V gene data show CDR1 as SGHRS and CDR2 as YFSETQ. Trimming pared 4 bases from V and 3 bases from J, leaving 7 bases between. The CDR3 sequence is CASSQGYTGELFF. CDR3 nucleotide sequence: TGCGCCAGCAGCCAGGGTTACACCGGGGAGCTGTTTTTT.

This chain connects TRBV19 to TRBJ1-1, with a tentative D call TRBD1 (6 bases). V was cut by 5 bases and J by 1 base, with 17 bases left in between. CDR1 is LNHDA and CDR2 is SQIVND in the germline V gene (reference sequence). CDR3 length equals 16 residues. The CDR3 DNA follows: TGTGCCAGTAGTTCTGGGGCAGGGGCGGGGAACACTGAAGCTTTCTTT. Its protein is CASSSGAGAGNTEAFF.

This clone was counted once. The V gene is TRBV6-6, the J gene TRBJ1-6; 7 nucleotides match TRBD1. The CDR3 runs 15 residues. Germline V gene data show CDR1 as MNHNY and CDR2 as SVGAGI (reference sequence). J gave up 7 bases and V 6 bases, and 9 bases lay outside the gene matches. The CDR3 DNA reads TGTGCCAGCAGACCGGGCAGGGGGGGCAATTCACCCCTCCACTTT. Translated, it gives CASRPGRGGNSPLHF.